The clone carrying this T cell receptor (beta chain) was counted many times. The CDR3 regions of TCR beta were amplified from RNA transcripts. The study used the HTBI primer set for a first-round RT-PCR of the TCR CDR3. Each CDR3 protein is one row after TCRdb ran MiXCR on the multiplex PCR reads. Altogether 530,000 or so distinct CDR3 sequences are present, roughly 18% being singletons, with the ten largest covering 17%. The data were taken from a study of T cells in Graves' hyperthyroidism and ophthalmopathy. The J segment lost 5 bases and the V segment lost 5 bases, leaving 11 bases of the junction unmatched. CDR3 length: 17 amino acids. Germline CDR1 MDHEN, CDR2 SYDVKM.

Sequencing was performed on blood. The V and J genes are TRBV28 and TRBJ2-5; the match to TRBD2 covers 13 bases. The clonotype was recovered from a woman aged 18-29 years with Graves' ophthalmopathy. CDR3 region: CASSTLRTSGSRETQYF. The CDR3, as DNA: TGTGCCAGCAGTACCCTGAGGACTAGCGGGAGTAGGGAGACCCAGTACTTC.